The 9 T cell receptor beta chains below all came from one sample that was sequenced in a study of radiation and T cells in renal cell carcinoma. Sequencing used immunoSEQ multiplex PCR; TCRdb keeps in-frame clones, though not all of them. The sample has about 130,000 clones; approximately 90% are singletons. The time point: baseline pretreatment blood. Noted treatment: 15 Gy SBRT to primary tumor, nephrectomy 4 weeks later. The material sequenced was blood, taken from a patient whose treatment included radiotherapy and nephrectomy. The receptors come from a woman aged 50 to 65 with renal cell carcinoma.

J is TRBJ1-6 and V is TRBV25-1; TRBD1 is a possible D gene (5 bases). V was pared by 7 bases and J by 8 bases, with 12 bases between. This CDR3 comprises 13 residues. From germline, CDR1 is MGHDK and CDR2 SYGVNS. The CDR3 DNA reads TGTGCCAGCAAAAGCAGGGCGGATTCACCCCTCCACTTT. Amino acids: CASKSRADSPLHF.

V usage is TRBV9 and J usage is TRBJ2-7, with D uncertain. The germline V gene encodes CDR1 SGDLS and CDR2 YYNGEE. With 0 bases removed from V and 0 bases from J, the gap between germline ends came to 13 bases. This CDR3 is 16 amino acids long. In DNA form, the CDR3 reads TGTGCCAGCAGCGTAGGGTGGGGATCGGGCTCCTACGAGCAGTACTTC. It yields the protein CASSVGWGSGSYEQYF.

The J gene is TRBJ1-1, the V gene TRBV7-2; D is uncertain. The ends were cut back, 1 base at V and 0 bases at J, with 15 bases in the middle. CDR1 SGHTA and CDR2 FQGNSA come from the germline V gene. The CDR3 is 17 amino acids. Here the CDR3 reads CASSLDMGRPMNTEAFF. CDR3 coding DNA: TGTGCCAGCAGCTTAGATATGGGCAGGCCGATGAACACTGAAGCTTTCTTT.

The chain is built from TRBV6-5 and TRBJ1-6; D is ambiguous. V lost 2 bases and J lost 4, with 9 bases in between. The CDR3 has 15 residues. Germline loops: CDR1 MNHEY, CDR2 SVGAGI. CDR3 bases: TGTGCCAGCAGTTACGGTCGGGGATATAATTCACCCCTCCACTTT. Translated: CASSYGRGYNSPLHF.

The V gene is TRBV27, the J gene TRBJ1-2, with 11 bases aligning to TRBD1. CDR3 length: 17 residues. J was trimmed by 3 bases and V by 5 bases; bases with no gene match: 11. The V gene's germline CDR1 is MNHEY and CDR2 SMNVEV (reference sequence). Written as DNA, the CDR3 is TGTGCCAGCAGTCCGCGTCGGACAGGGGGCGCGGACTATGGCTACACCTTC. It codes for CASSPRRTGGADYGYTF.

The chain is built from TRBV7-9 and TRBJ2-7, with D hard to call. The CDR3 contains 12 residues. Germline V gene lookup returns CDR1 SEHNR and CDR2 FQNEAQ (reference sequence). Trimming stripped 3 bases from V and 6 bases from J, with 9 bases between. The CDR3 loop is CASSFMTGEQYF. The CDR3 DNA is TGTGCCAGCAGCTTCATGACGGGCGAGCAGTACTTC.

The chain couples TRBV5-8 to TRBJ1-2; D gene unclear. CDR1 SGHTS and CDR2 YDEGEE come from the germline V gene. This CDR3 is 12 amino acids long. Trimming took 7 bases from V and 4 from J, leaving 11 bases between them. CDR3 amino acids: CASAWSLYGYTF. The DNA of the CDR3 is TGTGCCAGCGCCTGGTCACTCTATGGCTACACCTTC.

The chain recombines TRBV4-3 with TRBJ1-5; the D is unclear. Germline CDR1 is LGHNA and CDR2 is YSLEER. The CDR3 has 15 amino acids. Between the trimmed V and J ends, which lost 0 bases and 5 bases, there was a span of 11 bases. CDR3 in DNA: TGCGCCAGCAGCCAAGATTTGCGATGGGATCAGCCCCAGCATTTT. This translates into CASSQDLRWDQPQHF.

This clone was detected only once. The V call is TRBV7-3, the J call TRBJ1-4, with TRBD1 identical over 8 bases. V was clipped by 5 bases and J by 8 bases; unmatched bases: 10. CDR1 and CDR2 (germline): SGHTA, FQGTGA. The CDR3 covers 15 residues. CDR3 sequence (DNA): TGTGCCAGCAGCCAGACAGGGGTTGAGATGGAAAAACTGTTTTTT. Its protein is CASSQTGVEMEKLFF.